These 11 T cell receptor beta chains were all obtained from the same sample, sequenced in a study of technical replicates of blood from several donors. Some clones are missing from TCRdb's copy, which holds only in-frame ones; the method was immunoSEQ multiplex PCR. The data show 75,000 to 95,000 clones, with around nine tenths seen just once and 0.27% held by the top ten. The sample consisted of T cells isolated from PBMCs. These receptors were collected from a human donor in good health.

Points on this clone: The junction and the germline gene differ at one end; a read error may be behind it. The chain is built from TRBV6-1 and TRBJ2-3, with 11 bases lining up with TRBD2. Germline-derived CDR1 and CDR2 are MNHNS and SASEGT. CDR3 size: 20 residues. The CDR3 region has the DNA TGTGCCAGCAGTGAAAGGGCTAGCGGGAGGACGTTAATCCTCACAAATACGCAGTATTTT. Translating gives CASSERASGRTLILTNTQYF.

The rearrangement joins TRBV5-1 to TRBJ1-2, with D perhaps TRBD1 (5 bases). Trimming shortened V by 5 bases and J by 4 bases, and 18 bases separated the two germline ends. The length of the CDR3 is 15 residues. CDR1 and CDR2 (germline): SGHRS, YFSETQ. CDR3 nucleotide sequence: TGCGCCAGCAGATCGGATGGCGGGGCTCTCTATGGCTACACCTTC. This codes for CASRSDGGALYGYTF.

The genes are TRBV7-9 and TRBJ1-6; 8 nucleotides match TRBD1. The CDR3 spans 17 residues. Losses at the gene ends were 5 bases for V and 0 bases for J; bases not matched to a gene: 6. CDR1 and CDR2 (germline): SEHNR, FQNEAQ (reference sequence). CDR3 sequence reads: CASSTRTGSSYNSPLHF. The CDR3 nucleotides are TGTGCCAGCAGCACCAGGACAGGGAGCTCCTATAATTCACCCCTCCACTTT.

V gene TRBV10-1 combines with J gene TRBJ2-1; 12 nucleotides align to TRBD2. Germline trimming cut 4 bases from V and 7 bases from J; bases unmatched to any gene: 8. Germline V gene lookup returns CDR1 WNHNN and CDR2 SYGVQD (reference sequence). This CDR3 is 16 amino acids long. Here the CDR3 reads CASSGPLAGGLNEQFF. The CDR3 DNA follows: TGCGCCAGCAGTGGCCCTCTAGCGGGAGGGCTAAATGAGCAGTTCTTC.

CDR3 DNA sequence: TGTGCCAGCAGTGGGGGCTCCACAGATACGCAGTATTTT. Translation: CASSGGSTDTQYF. The J gene is TRBJ2-3, the V gene TRBV25-1; perhaps TRBD1 as D (5 bases). Germline V gene data show CDR1 as MGHDK and CDR2 as SYGVNS. V lost 4 bases and J 2 bases, leaving 7 bases between the germline ends. The CDR3 runs to 13 residues.

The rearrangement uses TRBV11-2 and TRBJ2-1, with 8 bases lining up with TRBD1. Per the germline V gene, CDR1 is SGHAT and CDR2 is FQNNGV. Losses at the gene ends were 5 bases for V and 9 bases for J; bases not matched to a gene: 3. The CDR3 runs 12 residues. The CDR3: CASSQDRAEQFF. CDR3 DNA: TGTGCCAGCAGCCAGGACAGGGCTGAGCAGTTCTTC. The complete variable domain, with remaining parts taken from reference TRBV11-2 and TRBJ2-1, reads EAGVAQSPRYKIIEKRQSVAFWCNPISGHATLYWYQQILGQGPKLLIQFQNNGVVDDSQLPKDRFSAERLKGVDSTLKIQPAKLEDSAVYLCASSQDRAEQFFGPGTRLTVL.

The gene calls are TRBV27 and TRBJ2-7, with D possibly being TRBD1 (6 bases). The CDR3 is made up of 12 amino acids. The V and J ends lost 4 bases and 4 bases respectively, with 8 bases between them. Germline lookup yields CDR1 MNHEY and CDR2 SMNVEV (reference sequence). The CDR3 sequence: CASSSQGYEQYF. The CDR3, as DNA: TGTGCCAGCAGTTCACAGGGATACGAGCAGTACTTC.

Here the CDR3 reads CASNTANQPQHF. The CDR3 DNA sequence: TGTGCCAGCAATACTGCCAATCAGCCCCAGCATTTT. The gene calls are TRBV2 and TRBJ1-5; no firm D call. Per the germline V gene, CDR1 is SNHLY and CDR2 is FYNNEI. The CDR3 consists of 12 residues. Trimming pared 7 bases from V and 3 bases from J, leaving 7 bases between.

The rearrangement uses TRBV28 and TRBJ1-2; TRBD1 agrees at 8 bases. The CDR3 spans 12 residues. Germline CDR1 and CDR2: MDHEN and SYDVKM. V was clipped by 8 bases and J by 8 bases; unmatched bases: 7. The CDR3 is CASDRGTKGYTF. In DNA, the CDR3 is TGTGCCAGCGACAGGGGAACTAAGGGCTACACCTTC.

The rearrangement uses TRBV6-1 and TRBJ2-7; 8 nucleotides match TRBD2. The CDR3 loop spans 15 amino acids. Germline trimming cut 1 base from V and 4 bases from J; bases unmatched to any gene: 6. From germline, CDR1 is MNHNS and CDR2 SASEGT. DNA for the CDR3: TGTGCCAGCAGTGAAGGCACTAGCGGAATATACGAGCAGTACTTC. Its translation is CASSEGTSGIYEQYF.

For the CDR3, the DNA is TGTGCCAGCAGCGCCCGGGACAGCAAGAACACCGGGGAGCTGTTTTTT. Amino acids: CASSARDSKNTGELFF. V gene TRBV21-1 combines with J gene TRBJ2-2; TRBD1 is taken as the D call from the table, unchecked against the DNA. TRBV21-1 is assigned pseudogene status. This CDR3 is built from 16 residues.